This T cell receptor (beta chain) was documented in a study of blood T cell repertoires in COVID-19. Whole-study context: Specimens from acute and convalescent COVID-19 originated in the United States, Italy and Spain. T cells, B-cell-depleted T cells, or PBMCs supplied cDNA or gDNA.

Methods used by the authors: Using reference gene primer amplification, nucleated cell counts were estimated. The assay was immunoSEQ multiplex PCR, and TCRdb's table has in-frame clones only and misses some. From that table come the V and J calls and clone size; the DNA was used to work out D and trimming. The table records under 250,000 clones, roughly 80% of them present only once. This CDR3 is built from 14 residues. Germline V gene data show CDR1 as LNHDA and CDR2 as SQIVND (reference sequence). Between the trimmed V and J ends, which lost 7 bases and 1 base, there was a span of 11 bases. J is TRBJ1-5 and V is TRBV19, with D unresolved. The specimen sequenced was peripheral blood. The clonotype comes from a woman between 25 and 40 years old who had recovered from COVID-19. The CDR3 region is CASTPGESNQPQHF. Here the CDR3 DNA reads TGTGCCAGTACGCCTGGGGAGAGCAATCAGCCCCAGCATTTT.